This T cell receptor beta chain was captured by sequencing in a study of blood T cell repertoires in COVID-19. Background on the study: Sources were T cells, B-cell-depleted T cells, or PBMCs; the material itself was cDNA or gDNA.

The CDR3 spans 12 residues. CDR1 DFQATT and CDR2 SNEGSKA come from the germline V gene (reference sequence). V was cut by 3 bases and J by 4 bases, with 9 bases left in between. Repertoires were generated with immunoSEQ multiplex PCR, while TCRdb's copy carries only in-frame clones and drops some. The sample consists of under 200,000 clones, 80% to 85% of them appearing once. The clonotype comes from a human donor with acute or convalescent COVID-19. The donor label of this sample is uncertain. This chain connects TRBV20-1 to TRBJ1-2; maybe TRBD1 (6 bases). Sequenced sample: peripheral blood. The CDR3 spells CSASETGYGYTF. The CDR3 DNA reads as TGCAGTGCTAGTGAGACAGGCTATGGCTACACCTTC.